The rows below give T cell receptor beta chains drawn from one sample of a study of T cell responses to AZD1222 COVID-19 vaccine. Sequenced by immunoSEQ multiplex PCR; TCRdb stores in-frame clones only, minus some. There are about 170,000 clones in the sample; approximately 86% occur only once, and 2.5% to 3% lies in the top ten. The sequenced sample was peripheral blood, obtained on day 0 of AZD1222 vaccination. The receptor set was obtained from an adult in good health. CDR3s include the opening cysteine and the closing phenylalanine or tryptophan. Fields, in order: clone size, J gene, D gene, V gene, CDR3 DNA, CDR3 protein. D genes are given only for firm matches. Clone size, where shown, is once, few, many, or a class for clones that have expanded.

size: NA
J: TRBJ1-3
D: NA
V: TRBV19
DNA: TGTGCCAGTAGCAGACAGATAGCAGGAAACACCATATATTTT
CDR3: CASSRQIAGNTIYF

size: NA
J: TRBJ2-7
D: TRBD1
V: TRBV29-1
DNA: TGCAGCGTCCAAGGGGGCGGTCCCTTTTACGAGCAGTACTTC
CDR3: CSVQGGGPFYEQYF

size: NA
J: TRBJ1-3
D: NA
V: TRBV19
DNA: TGTGCCAGACCAAGCCACACCATATATTTT
CDR3: CARPSHTIYF

size: NA
J: TRBJ1-3
D: NA
V: TRBV15
DNA: TGTGCCACCAGCAGAGAAGCCCCCAACAGGGATTACTTCTCTGGAAACACCATATATTTT
CDR3: CATSREAPNRDYFSGNTIYF

size: NA
J: TRBJ2-6
D: NA
V: TRBV2
DNA: TGTGCCAGCACCAGACAGAGCTCTGGGGCCAACGTCCTGACTTTC
CDR3: CASTRQSSGANVLTF

size: NA
J: TRBJ2-1
D: NA
V: TRBV5-6
DNA: TGTGCCAGCAGCTTGGGACTTAGCTCCTACAATGAGCAGTTCTTC
CDR3: CASSLGLSSYNEQFF

size: few
J: TRBJ1-2
D: NA
V: TRBV28
DNA: TGTGCCAGCAACTCCGCGGCGGTGCCGAAAAAGGATAACACCTTC
CDR3: CASNSAAVPKKDNTF

size: NA
J: TRBJ1-2
D: NA
V: TRBV29-1
DNA: TGCAGCGTTGTAGTACAGTCTTCCGACTATGGCTACACCTTC
CDR3: CSVVVQSSDYGYTF

size: NA
J: TRBJ1-2
D: NA
V: TRBV28
DNA: TGTGCCAGCAGTTTATCGGGGTATGGCTACACCTTC
CDR3: CASSLSGYGYTF

size: few
J: TRBJ2-7
D: NA
V: TRBV4-1
DNA: TGCGCCAGCAGCCCAGAGCCTAGCAGCGTTTACGAGCAGTACTTC
CDR3: CASSPEPSSVYEQYF

size: NA
J: TRBJ1-1
D: NA
V: TRBV12-3/TRBV12-4
DNA: TGTGCCAGCAGCCCCCAGGGATATACTGAAGCTTTCTTT
CDR3: CASSPQGYTEAFF

size: NA
J: TRBJ1-6
D: TRBD1
V: TRBV18
DNA: TGTGCCAGCTCACGGGACAGCCAAAATTCACCCCTCCACTTT
CDR3: CASSRDSQNSPLHF

size: few
J: TRBJ2-6
D: NA
V: TRBV27
DNA: TGTGCCAGCAGCGCCTTTACAGGGTTCGCTGGGGCCAACGTCCTGACTTTC
CDR3: CASSAFTGFAGANVLTF

size: once
J: TRBJ2-1
D: NA
V: TRBV13
DNA: TGTGCCAGCAGCTTAGTGTGGTACAATGAGCAGTTCTTC
CDR3: CASSLVWYNEQFF

size: NA
J: TRBJ1-5
D: NA
V: TRBV15
DNA: TGTGCCACCAGCAGAGAAGGGGGTATTCAGCCCCAGCATTTT
CDR3: CATSREGGIQPQHF